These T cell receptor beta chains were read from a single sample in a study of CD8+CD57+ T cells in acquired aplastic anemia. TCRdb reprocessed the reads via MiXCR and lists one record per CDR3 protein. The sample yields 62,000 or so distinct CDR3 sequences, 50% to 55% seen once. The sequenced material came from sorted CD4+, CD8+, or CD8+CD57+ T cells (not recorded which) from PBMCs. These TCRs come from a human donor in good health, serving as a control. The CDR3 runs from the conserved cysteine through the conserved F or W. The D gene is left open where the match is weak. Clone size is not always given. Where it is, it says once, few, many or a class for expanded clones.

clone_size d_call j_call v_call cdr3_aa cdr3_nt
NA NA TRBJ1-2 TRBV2 CASVGQAALYGYTF TGTGCCAGCGTAGGGCAGGCAGCTCTCTATGGCTACACCTTC
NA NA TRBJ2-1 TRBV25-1 CASTFSYNEQFF TGTGCCAGCACTTTTTCCTACAATGAGCAGTTCTTC
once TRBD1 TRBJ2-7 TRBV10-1 CASSDNDRADEQYF TGCGCCAGCAGTGATAACGACAGGGCGGACGAGCAGTACTTC
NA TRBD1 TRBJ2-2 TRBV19 CASSGTGRGELFF TGTGCCAGTAGTGGGACAGGGCGCGGGGAGCTGTTTTTT
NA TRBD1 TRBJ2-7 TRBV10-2 CASFGTGDYEQYF TGCGCCAGCTTCGGGACAGGAGACTACGAGCAGTACTTC
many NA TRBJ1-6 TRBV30 CAWSTGTFGPSPLHF TGTGCCTGGAGTACCGGGACATTCGGTCCTTCACCCCTCCACTTT
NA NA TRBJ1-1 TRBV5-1 CASSSMTSSWQQNTEAFF TGCGCCAGCAGCTCGATGACCTCTTCCTGGCAGCAGAACACTGAAGCTTTCTTT
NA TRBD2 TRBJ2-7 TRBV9 CASSLRTSGTYEQYF TGTGCCAGCAGTTTACGGACTAGCGGCACCTACGAGCAGTACTTC
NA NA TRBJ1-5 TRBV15 CATSSRRAGDQPQHF TGTGCCACCAGCAGCAGGAGGGCAGGGGATCAGCCCCAGCATTTT
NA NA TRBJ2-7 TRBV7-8 CASSSRVRGGSYEQYF TGTGCCAGCAGCTCTCGTGTGAGGGGAGGCTCCTACGAGCAGTACTTC
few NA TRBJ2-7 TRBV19 CASASGYEQYF TGTGCCAGTGCCTCGGGCTACGAGCAGTACTTC
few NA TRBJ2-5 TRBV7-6 CASSVQGTQYF TGTGCCAGCAGTGTTCAAGGGACCCAGTACTTC
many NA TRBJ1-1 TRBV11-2 CASSFQGGTMNTEAFF TGTGCCAGCAGCTTCCAGGGAGGAACCATGAACACTGAAGCTTTCTTT
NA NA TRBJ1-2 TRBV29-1 CSVEEDGYTF TGCAGCGTTGAAGAAGATGGCTACACCTTC
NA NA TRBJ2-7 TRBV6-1 CASSISPGAYEQHF TGTGCCAGCAGCATCAGCCCGGGTGCCTACGAGCAGCACTTC
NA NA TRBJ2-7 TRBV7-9 CASSFYYEQYF TGTGCCAGCAGCTTCTACTACGAGCAGTACTTC
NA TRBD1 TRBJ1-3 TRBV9 CASSVGQGLGGNTIYF TGTGCCAGCAGCGTAGGACAGGGGCTTGGAGGAAACACCATATACTTT
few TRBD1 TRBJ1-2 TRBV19 CASSLGQGDGYTF TGTGCCAGTAGTCTCGGACAGGGTGATGGCTACACCTTC
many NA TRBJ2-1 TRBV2 CASTSPAGSSYNEQFF TGTGCCAGCACCAGCCCAGCAGGCAGCTCCTACAATGAGCAGTTCTTC
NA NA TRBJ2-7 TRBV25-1 CASSQGGLPYF TGTGCCAGCAGCCAAGGTGGGCTGCCGTACTTC
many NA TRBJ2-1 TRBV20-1 CSAPDTYNEQFF TGCAGTGCCCCGGACACCTACAATGAGCAGTTCTTC
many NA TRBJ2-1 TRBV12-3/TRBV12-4 CASSLASSYNEQFF TGTGCCAGCAGTTTAGCCAGCTCCTACAATGAGCAGTTCTTC
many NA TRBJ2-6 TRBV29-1 CSVEDNRRGSGANVLTF TGCAGCGTTGAAGATAATAGGCGGGGCTCTGGGGCCAACGTCCTGACTTTC
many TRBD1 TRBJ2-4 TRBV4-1 CASSSDRGEFDIQYF TGCGCCAGCAGCTCGGACAGGGGGGAATTTGACATTCAGTACTTC
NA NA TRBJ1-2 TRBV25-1 CASSKHRYPNYGYTF TGTGCCAGCAGTAAACACAGATATCCTAACTATGGCTACACCTTC
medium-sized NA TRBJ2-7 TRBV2 CASSPRGSYEQYF TGTGCCAGCAGCCCTAGGGGCTCCTACGAGCAGTACTTC
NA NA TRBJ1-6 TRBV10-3 CAISQGSPHNSPLHF TGTGCCATCAGTCAAGGGTCCCCTCATAATTCACCCCTCCACTTT
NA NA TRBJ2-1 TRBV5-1 CASRESPTQTGNEQFF TGCGCCAGCAGAGAGAGCCCGACACAAACTGGGAATGAGCAGTTCTTC
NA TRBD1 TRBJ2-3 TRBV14 CASSQDTGDRSSDTQYF TGTGCCAGCAGCCAAGATACTGGGGACAGAAGTTCAGATACGCAGTATTTT
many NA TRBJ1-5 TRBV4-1 CASSQASAGGNQPQHF TGCGCCAGCAGCCAAGCCTCGGCAGGGGGCAATCAGCCCCAGCATTTT
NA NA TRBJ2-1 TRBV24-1 CATSDLVGYNEQFF TGTGCCACCAGTGATTTGGTAGGTTACAATGAGCAGTTCTTC